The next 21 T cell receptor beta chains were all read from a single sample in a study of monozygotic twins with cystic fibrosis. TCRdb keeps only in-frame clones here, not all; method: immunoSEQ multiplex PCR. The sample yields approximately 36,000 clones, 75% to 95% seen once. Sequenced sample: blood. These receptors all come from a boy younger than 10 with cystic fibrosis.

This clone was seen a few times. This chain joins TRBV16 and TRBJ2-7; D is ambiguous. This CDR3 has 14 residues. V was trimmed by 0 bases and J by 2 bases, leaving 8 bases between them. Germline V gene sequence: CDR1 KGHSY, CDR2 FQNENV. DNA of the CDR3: TGTGCCAGCAGCCAATCGTACCGGGCCTACGAGCAGTACTTC. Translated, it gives CASSQSYRAYEQYF.

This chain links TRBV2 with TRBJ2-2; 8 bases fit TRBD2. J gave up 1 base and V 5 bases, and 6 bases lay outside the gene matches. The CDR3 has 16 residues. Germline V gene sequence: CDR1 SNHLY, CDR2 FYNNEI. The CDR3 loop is CASSKRLAGNTGELFF. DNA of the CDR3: TGTGCCAGCAGTAAGAGGCTAGCGGGGAACACCGGGGAGCTGTTTTTT.

CDR3 amino acids: CSVGGGGTGSWAEAFF. In nucleotides, the CDR3 is TGCAGCGTTGGAGGTGGCGGGACAGGGAGTTGGGCTGAAGCTTTCTTT. The J gene is TRBJ1-1, the V gene TRBV29-1; 9 nucleotides line up with TRBD1. This CDR3 contains 16 residues. Germline V gene sequence: CDR1 SQVTM, CDR2 ANQGSEA. V shed 4 bases, J shed 6 bases, and the junction held 15 bases outside the gene matches.

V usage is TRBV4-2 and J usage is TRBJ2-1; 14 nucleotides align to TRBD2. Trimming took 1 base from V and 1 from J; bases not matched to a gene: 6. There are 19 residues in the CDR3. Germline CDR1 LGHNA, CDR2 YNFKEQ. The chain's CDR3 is CASSQATSGGALSYNEQFF. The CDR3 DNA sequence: TGTGCCAGCAGCCAAGCGACTAGCGGGGGGGCCCTGTCCTACAATGAGCAGTTCTTC.

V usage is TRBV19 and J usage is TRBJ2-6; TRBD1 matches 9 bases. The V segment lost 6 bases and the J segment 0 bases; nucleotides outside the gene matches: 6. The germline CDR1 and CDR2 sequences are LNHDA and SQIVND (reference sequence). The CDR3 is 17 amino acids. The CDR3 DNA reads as TGTGCCAGTAGCGATGGGACAGGGTTCTCTGGGGCCAACGTCCTGACTTTC. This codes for CASSDGTGFSGANVLTF.

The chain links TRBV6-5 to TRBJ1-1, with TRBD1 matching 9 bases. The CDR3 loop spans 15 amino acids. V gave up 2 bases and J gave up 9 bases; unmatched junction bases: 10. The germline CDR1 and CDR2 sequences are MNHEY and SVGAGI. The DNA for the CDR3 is TGTGCCAGCAGTTACCTTGGACAGGGGAGGGTGAAAGCTTTCTTT. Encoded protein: CASSYLGQGRVKAFF.

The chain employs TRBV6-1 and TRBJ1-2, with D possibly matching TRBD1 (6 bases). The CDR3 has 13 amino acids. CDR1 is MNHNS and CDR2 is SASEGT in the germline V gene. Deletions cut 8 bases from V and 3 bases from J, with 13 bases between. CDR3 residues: CASGPQGYYGYTF. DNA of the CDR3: TGTGCCAGCGGGCCCCAGGGGTACTATGGCTACACCTTC.

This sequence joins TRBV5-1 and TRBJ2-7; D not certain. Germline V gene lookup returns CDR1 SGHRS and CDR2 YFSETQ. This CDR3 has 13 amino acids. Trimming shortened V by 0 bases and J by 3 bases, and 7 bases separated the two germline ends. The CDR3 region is CASSLEPNYEQYF. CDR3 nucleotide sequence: TGCGCCAGCAGCTTGGAACCTAACTACGAGCAGTACTTC.

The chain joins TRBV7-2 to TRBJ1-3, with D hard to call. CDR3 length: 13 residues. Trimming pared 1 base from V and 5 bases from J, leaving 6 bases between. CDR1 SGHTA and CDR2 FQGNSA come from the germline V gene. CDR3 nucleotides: TGTGCCAGCAGCTTAGAGCTCAGAAACACCATATATTTT. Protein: CASSLELRNTIYF.

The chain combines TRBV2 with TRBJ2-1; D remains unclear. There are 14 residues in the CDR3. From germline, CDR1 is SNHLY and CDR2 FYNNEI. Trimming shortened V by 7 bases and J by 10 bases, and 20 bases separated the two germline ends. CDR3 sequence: CASKRRGARFEQFF. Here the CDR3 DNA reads TGTGCCAGCAAGAGACGCGGTGCCCGATTCGAGCAGTTCTTC.

The CDR3 region is CAIRSGQNTEAFF. CDR3 DNA sequence: TGTGCCATCAGGAGTGGACAGAACACTGAAGCTTTCTTT. The chain is built from TRBV10-3 and TRBJ1-1, with D perhaps matching TRBD1 (5 bases). CDR3 size: 13 residues. Per germline, CDR1 ENHRY and CDR2 SYGVKD. Trimming took off 6 bases at V and 1 base at J, with 9 bases between the two ends.

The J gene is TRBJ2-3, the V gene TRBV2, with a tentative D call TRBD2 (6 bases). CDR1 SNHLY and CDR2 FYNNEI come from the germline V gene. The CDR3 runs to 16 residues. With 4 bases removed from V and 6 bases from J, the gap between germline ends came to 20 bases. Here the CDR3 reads CASSGVRTGVGDTQYF. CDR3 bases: TGTGCCAGCAGTGGCGTGAGGACGGGGGTCGGGGATACGCAGTATTTT.

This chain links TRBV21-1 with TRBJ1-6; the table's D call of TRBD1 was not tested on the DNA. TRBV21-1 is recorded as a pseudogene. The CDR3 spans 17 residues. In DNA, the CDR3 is TGTGCCAGCAGCAAAGCGCTCAGAAGCTCCTATAATTCACCCCTCCACTTT. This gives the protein CASSKALRSSYNSPLHF.

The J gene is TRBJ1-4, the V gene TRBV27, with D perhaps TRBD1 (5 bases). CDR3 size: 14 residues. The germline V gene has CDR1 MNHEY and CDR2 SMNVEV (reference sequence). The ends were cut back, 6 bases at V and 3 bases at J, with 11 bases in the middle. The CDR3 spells CASSQGTANEKLFF. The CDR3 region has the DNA TGTGCCAGCAGCCAGGGTACGGCTAATGAAAAACTGTTTTTT.

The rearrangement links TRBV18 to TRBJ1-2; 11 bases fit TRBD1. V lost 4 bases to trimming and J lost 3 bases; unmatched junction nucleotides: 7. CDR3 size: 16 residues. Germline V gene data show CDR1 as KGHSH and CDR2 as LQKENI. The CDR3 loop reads CASSRRTGGADYGYTF. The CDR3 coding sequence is TGTGCCAGCTCACGACGGACAGGGGGCGCAGACTATGGCTACACCTTC.

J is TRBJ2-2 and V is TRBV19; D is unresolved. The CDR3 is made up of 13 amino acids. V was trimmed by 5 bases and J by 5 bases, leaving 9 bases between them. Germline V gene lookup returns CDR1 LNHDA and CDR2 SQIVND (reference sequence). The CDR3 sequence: CASSFGVTGELFF. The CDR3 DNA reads TGTGCCAGTAGTTTCGGTGTAACCGGGGAGCTGTTTTTT.

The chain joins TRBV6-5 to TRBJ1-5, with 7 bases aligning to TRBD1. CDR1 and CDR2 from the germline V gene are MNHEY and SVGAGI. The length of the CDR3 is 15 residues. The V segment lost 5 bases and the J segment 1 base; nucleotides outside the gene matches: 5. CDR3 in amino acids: CASSQGTDSNQPQHF. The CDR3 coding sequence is TGTGCCAGCAGTCAAGGGACAGACAGCAATCAGCCCCAGCATTTT.

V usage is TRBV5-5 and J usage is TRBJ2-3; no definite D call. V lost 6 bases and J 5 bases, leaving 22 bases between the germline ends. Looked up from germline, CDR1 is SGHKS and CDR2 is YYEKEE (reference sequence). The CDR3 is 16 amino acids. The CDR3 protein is CASIPSLSVLGDTQYF. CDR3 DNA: TGTGCCAGCATCCCGAGCTTGTCCGTGTTAGGAGATACGCAGTATTTT.

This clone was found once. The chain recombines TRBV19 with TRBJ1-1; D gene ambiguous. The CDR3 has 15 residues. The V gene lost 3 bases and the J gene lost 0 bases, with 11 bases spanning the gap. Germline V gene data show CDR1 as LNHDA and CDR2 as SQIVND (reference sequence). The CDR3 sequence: CASSIQAWMNTEAFF. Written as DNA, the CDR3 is TGTGCCAGTAGTATTCAGGCCTGGATGAACACTGAAGCTTTCTTT.

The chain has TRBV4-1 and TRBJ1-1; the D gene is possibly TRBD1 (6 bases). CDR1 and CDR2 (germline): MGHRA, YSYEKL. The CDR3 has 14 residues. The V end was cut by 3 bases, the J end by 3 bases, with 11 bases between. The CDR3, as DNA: TGCGCCAGCAGCCAGCCAAACAGGGACACTGAAGCTTTCTTT. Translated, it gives CASSQPNRDTEAFF.

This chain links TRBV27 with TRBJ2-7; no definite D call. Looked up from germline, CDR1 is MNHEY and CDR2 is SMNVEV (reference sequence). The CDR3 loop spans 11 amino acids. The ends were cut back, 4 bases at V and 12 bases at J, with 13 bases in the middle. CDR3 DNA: TGTGCCAGCAGTTCGATCAACAAGGCGTACTTC. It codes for CASSSINKAYF.